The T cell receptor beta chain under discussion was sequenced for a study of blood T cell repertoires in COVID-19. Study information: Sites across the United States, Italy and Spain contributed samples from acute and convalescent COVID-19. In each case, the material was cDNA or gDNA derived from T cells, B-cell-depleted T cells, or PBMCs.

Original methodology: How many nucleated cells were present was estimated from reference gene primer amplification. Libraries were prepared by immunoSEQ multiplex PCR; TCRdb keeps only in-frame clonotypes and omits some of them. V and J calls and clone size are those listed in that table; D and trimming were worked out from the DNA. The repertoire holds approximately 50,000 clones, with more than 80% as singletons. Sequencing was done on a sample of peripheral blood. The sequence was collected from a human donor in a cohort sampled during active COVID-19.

CDR3 nucleotides: TGTGCCAGCAGCCTAAACCCTGGACTAGCGGGGGACCAAGAGACCCAGTACTTC. This codes for CASSLNPGLAGDQETQYF. The V call is TRBV4-2, the J call TRBJ2-5, with 13 bases aligning to TRBD2. This CDR3 region has 18 residues. After removal of 4 bases from V and 0 bases from J, the junction contained 8 bases not matched to a gene. CDR1 and CDR2 from the germline V gene are LGHNA and YNFKEQ.